Reported below is one T cell receptor (beta chain). This specimen belongs to a study of blood T cell repertoires in COVID-19. Profiled with immunoSEQ multiplex PCR; TCRdb holds only in-frame clones, not every one. The sample lists 55,000 to 70,000 clones; about 91% were seen once. Germline values: CDR1 MDHEN, CDR2 SYDVKM. Trimming took 6 bases from V and 1 from J, leaving 12 bases between them. This CDR3 is 14 amino acids long. Material: peripheral blood. The chain recombines TRBV28 with TRBJ1-2; D ambiguous. The sequence derives from a man in his 60s with acute or convalescent COVID-19. DNA of the CDR3: TGTGCCAGCAGCTCTTCTGCGGATAACTATGGCTACACCTTC. Its protein is CASSSSADNYGYTF.